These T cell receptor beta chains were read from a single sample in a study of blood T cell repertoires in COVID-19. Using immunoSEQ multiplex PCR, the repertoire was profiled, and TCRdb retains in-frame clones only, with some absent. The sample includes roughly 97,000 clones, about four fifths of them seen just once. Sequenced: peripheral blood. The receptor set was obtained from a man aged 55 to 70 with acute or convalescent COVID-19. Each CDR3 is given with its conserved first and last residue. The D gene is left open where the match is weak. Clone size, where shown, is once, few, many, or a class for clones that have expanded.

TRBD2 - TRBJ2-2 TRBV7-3 TGTGCCAGCAGCCAAGGGACTAGCGGGGTTAACACCGGGGAGCTGTTTTTT CASSQGTSGVNTGELFF
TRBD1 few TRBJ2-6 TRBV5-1 TGCGCCAGCAGCTTGGGGGACAGGCCCTACTCTGGGGCCAACGTCCTGACTTTC CASSLGDRPYSGANVLTF
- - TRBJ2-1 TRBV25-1 TGTGCCAGCAGTGAGCTGGGGGGACTTAAGGTCATTGAGCAGTTCTTC CASSELGGLKVIEQFF
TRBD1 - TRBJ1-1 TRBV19 TGTGCCAGTATGAGGACAGGGGGGAACACTGAAGCTTTCTTT CASMRTGGNTEAFF
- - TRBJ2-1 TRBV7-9 TGTGCCAGCAGCTTACCTAGAGGGGAGCAGTTCTTC CASSLPRGEQFF
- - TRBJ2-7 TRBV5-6 TGTGCCAGCAGCTTGGGGGGCACCTACGAGCAGTACTTC CASSLGGTYEQYF
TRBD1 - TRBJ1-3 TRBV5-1 TGCGCCAGCAGCCGGCAGGGGGCAGGGAACACCATATATTTT CASSRQGAGNTIYF
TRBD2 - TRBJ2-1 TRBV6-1 TGTGCCAGCAGTGAGCGAGCGGGGGGCTACAATGAGCAGTTCTTC CASSERAGGYNEQFF
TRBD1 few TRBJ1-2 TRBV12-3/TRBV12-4 TGTGCCAGCAGCCGGGGACAGGGAAGGGGCTACACCTTC CASSRGQGRGYTF
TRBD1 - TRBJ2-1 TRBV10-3 TGTGCCATCAGGGGACAGGAGGGGTACAATGAGCAGTTCTTC CAIRGQEGYNEQFF
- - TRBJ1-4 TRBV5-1 TGCGCCAGCAGCCCCACCGGGGGGCTTGGTAATGAAAAACTGTTTTTT CASSPTGGLGNEKLFF
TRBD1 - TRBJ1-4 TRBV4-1 TGCGCCAGCAGTCGACAGGGTGAAGAAAAACTGTTTTTT CASSRQGEEKLFF
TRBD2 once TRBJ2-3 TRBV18 TGTGCCAGCTCACCCCGGACTAGCGGGGGGACAGATACGCAGTATTTT CASSPRTSGGTDTQYF
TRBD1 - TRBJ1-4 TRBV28 TGTGCCAGCAGTTTAGGGACAGGGCGGAGGGAAAAACTGTTTTTT CASSLGTGRREKLFF
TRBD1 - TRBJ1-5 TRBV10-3 TGTGCCATCAGTGCGGGACAGGGGAAAGGGGATAGCAATCAGCCCCAGCATTTT CAISAGQGKGDSNQPQHF
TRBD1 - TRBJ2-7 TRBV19 TGTGCCAGTAGTATAGTCGGGACAGGGGGTTACGAGCAGTACTTC CASSIVGTGGYEQYF
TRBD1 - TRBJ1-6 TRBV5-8 TGTGCCAGCAGCCCTGACAGGGCAAATTCACCCCTCCACTTT CASSPDRANSPLHF
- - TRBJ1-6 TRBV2 TGTGCCAGCAGTGACGCGGGGACGTGGGATGGGACACCCCTCCACTTT CASSDAGTWDGTPLHF
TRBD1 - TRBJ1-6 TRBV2 TGTGCCACCGGGACAGCTAATTCACCCCTCCACTTT CATGTANSPLHF
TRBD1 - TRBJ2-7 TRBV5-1 TGCGCCAGCAGCGCAGGACAGGGGTCCTCCTACGAGCAGTACTTC CASSAGQGSSYEQYF
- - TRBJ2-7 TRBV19 TGTGCCAGTAGTTTGTCCAGGGCCTACGAGCAGTACTTC CASSLSRAYEQYF
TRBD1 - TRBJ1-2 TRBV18 TGTGCCAGCTCACCAAGGGACAGGGGCTATGGCTACACCTTC CASSPRDRGYGYTF
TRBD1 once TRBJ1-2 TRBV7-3 TGTGCCAGCAGCCCGGGACAGGGCTACTATGGCTACACCTTC CASSPGQGYYGYTF
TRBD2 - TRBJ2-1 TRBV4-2 TGTGCCAGCAGCCGCACTACTAGCGGGGGGGGGAATGAGCAGTTCTTC CASSRTTSGGGNEQFF
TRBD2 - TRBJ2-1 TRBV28 TGTGCCAGCAGTTTGCCGACTAGCGGGAAAAATGAGCAGTTCTTC CASSLPTSGKNEQFF
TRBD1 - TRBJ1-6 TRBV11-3 TGTGCCAGCAGCACACGGACAGGAGATTATAATTCACCCCTCCACTTT CASSTRTGDYNSPLHF
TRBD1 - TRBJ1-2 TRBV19 TGTGCCAGTAGTATCCAACAGGGGGCAAGGGGCTACACCTTC CASSIQQGARGYTF
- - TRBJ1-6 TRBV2 TGTGCCAGCAGTGAAGCCCAGTTATATTCACCCCTCCACTTT CASSEAQLYSPLHF
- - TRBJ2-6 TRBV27 TGTGCCAGCAGTCCTTCCGGGGTGCTCTATGTTGGCTCTGGGGCCAACGTCCTGACTTTC CASSPSGVLYVGSGANVLTF
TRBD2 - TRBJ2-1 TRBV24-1 TGTGCCACCAGTGACCCGGGACTAGCGGGAGTAAATGAGCAGTTCTTC CATSDPGLAGVNEQFF
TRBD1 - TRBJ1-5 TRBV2 TGTGCCAGCAGGGACAGGGTAGGAGGTAGCAATCAGCCCCAGCATTTT CASRDRVGGSNQPQHF
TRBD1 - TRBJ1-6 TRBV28 TGTGCCAGCCTTTACTACAGGGGGCTCTCACCCCTCCACTTT CASLYYRGLSPLHF
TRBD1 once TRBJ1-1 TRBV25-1 TGTGCCAGCAGCCCCCCGACAGGGGGCGTCACTGAAGCTTTCTTT CASSPPTGGVTEAFF
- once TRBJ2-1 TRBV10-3 TGTGCCATCAGTGAGTTGGGCCGGGGCTACAATGAGCAGTTCTTC CAISELGRGYNEQFF
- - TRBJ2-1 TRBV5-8 TGTGCCAGCAGCTTAGCGCAGGGGGGCTACAATGAGCAGTTCTTC CASSLAQGGYNEQFF
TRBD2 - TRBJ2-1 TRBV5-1 TGCGCCAGCAGCCCCGGACTAGCCTCCTACAATGAGCAGTTCTTC CASSPGLASYNEQFF
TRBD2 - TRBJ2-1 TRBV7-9 TGTGCCAGCAGCTTTCTAGCGGGAGTTAATGAGCAGTTCTTC CASSFLAGVNEQFF
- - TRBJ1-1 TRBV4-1 TGCGCCAGCAGCCAAGACAGGTCTGGGAACACTGAAGCTTTCTTT CASSQDRSGNTEAFF
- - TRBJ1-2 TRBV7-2 TGTGCCAGCAGCTTAGCAATGGCTAGGGGTGGCTACACCTTC CASSLAMARGGYTF
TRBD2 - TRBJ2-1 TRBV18 TGTGCCAGCTCACCACCGGGACTAGCGGGAGGCAATGAGCAGTTCTTC CASSPPGLAGGNEQFF
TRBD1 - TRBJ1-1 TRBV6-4 TGTGCCAGCAGGGGACAGGGAGACACTGAAGCTTTCTTT CASRGQGDTEAFF
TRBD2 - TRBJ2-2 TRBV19 TGTGCCAGTAGTACAGGGCTAGCGGGGGCCGGGGGTACCGGGGAGCTGTTTTTT CASSTGLAGAGGTGELFF
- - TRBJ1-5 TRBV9 TGTGCCAGCAGCGTAGGTACGGAGTCCAATCAGCCCCAGCATTTT CASSVGTESNQPQHF
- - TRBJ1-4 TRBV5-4 TGTGCCAGCAGCATCGGGACTCCCGGTGAAAAACTGTTTTTT CASSIGTPGEKLFF
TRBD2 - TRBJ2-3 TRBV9 TGTGCCAGCAGGTCGGGGCGAGCGGGAGTCACAGATACGCAGTATTTT CASRSGRAGVTDTQYF